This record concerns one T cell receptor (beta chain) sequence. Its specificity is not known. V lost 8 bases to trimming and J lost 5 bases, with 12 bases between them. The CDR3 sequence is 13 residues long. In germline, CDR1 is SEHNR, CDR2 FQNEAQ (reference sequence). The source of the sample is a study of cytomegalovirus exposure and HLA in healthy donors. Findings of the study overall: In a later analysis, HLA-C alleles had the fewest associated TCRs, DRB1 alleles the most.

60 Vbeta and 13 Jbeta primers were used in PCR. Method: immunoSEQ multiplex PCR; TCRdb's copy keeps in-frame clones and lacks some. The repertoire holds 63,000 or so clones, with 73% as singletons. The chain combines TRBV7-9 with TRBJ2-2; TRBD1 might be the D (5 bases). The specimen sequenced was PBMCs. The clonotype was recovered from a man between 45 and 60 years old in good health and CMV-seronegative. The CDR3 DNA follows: TGTGCCAGCCGAGAGGCAGGGACCGGGGAGCTGTTTTTT. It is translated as CASREAGTGELFF.